This T cell receptor (beta chain) stems from a study of T-cell memory formation after mild COVID-19. Only a few counts were recorded for this clonotype. The CDR3 covers 16 residues. A single record per CDR3 protein comes from TCRdb applying MiXCR to the 5' RACE reads. Of 89,000 or so distinct CDR3 sequences in the sample, around 13% were seen once. This chain uses TRBV21-1 with TRBJ1-2; TRBD1, the table's D call, lacks a check against the DNA. TRBV21-1 is classified as a pseudogene. The sequence derives from a man aged 18 to 30 who had mild COVID-19 (a few samples of this study predate the infection). Cell type and time point are not known. The sample taken for sequencing was PBMCs or a T cell subset sorted from them (not recorded which). DNA for the CDR3: TGTGCCAGCAGCAAAAACTGCCCCGGGACAGGGAGCGGCTACACCTTC. This sequence encodes CASSKNCPGTGSGYTF.